Here is one T cell receptor (beta chain) with its context. The data were taken from a study of cytomegalovirus exposure and HLA in healthy donors. The CDR3 is made up of 14 amino acids. The V gene end was trimmed by 7 bases and the J gene end by 5 bases; junction bases not matched to a gene: 7. The germline V gene encodes CDR1 MNHNS and CDR2 SASEGT. Primers included in the PCR were 60 Vbeta and 13 Jbeta primers. Clones were read by immunoSEQ multiplex PCR, and TCRdb kept only the in-frame ones, dropping some. The data show around 61,000 clones, more than 70% seen once. There were likely unrecorded immune exposures, though donors were nominally healthy when sampled.

Source material: PBMCs. The receptor's source is a man aged 25 to 40 in good health and CMV-seropositive. This chain connects TRBV6-1 to TRBJ2-2; 7 nucleotides agree with TRBD1. The chain's CDR3 is CASIRTGATGELFF. CDR3 nucleotides: TGTGCCAGCATCCGGACAGGAGCTACCGGGGAGCTGTTTTTT.